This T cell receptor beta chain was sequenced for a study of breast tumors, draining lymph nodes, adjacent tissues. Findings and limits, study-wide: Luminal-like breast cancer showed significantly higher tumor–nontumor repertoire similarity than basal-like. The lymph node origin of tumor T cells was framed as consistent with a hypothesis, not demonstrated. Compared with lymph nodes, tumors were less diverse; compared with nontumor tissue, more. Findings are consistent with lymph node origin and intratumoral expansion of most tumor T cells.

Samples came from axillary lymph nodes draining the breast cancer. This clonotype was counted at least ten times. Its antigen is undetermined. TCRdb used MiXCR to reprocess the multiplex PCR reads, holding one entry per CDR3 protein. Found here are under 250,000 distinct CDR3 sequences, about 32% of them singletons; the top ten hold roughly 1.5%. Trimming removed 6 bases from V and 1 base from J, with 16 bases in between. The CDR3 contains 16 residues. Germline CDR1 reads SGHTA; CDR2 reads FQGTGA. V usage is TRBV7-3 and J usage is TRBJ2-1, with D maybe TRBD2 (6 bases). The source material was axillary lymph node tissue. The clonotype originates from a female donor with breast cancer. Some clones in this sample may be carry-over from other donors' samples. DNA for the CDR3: TGTGCCAGCAGTCCAGCAATAGCGGCGTCCTACAATGAGCAGTTCTTC. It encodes CASSPAIAASYNEQFF.